This TCR beta chain stems from a study of blood T cell repertoires in COVID-19. Study at large: Samples came from the United States, Italy and Spain, spanning acute and convalescent COVID-19. The analysed material was cDNA or gDNA that came from T cells, B-cell-depleted T cells, or PBMCs.

The CDR3 is 16 amino acids. With 6 bases clipped from V and 10 bases from J, the junction kept 16 bases outside the gene matches. CDR1 KGHSH and CDR2 LQKENI come from the germline V gene. Per the authors' pipeline: Amplification of reference gene primers provided the estimated nucleated cell counts. Data came from immunoSEQ multiplex PCR; TCRdb stores just in-frame clones and leaves some out. D and trimming were read from the DNA, whereas the V and J calls and clone size are those reported in that table. The table records under 55,000 clones, over 75% of them present only once. Specimen: peripheral blood. The receptor was derived from a human donor in a cohort sampled during active COVID-19. V usage is TRBV18 and J usage is TRBJ2-1, with 9 nucleotides matching TRBD1. CDR3 sequence: CASSRRVGTGIEEQFF. Written as DNA, the CDR3 is TGTGCCAGCTCCCGCCGCGTGGGGACAGGGATTGAGGAGCAGTTCTTC.